The sequence of this T cell receptor (beta chain) was determined in a study of T cell clusters in autoimmune cytopenias. Looking at the study overall: Per sample, median TRB depth was approximately 47,000 reads, yielding a median roughly 2,200 distinct clonotypes. The study's findings and limits: Exclusive TRB clusters were about 2.9-fold more numerous in healthy donors than in active autoimmune hepatitis.

About this clonotype: Its antigen is undetermined.

The CDR3 runs to 16 residues. The germline CDR1 and CDR2 sequences are MNHEY and SMNVEV (reference sequence). Each sample's input was 250 ng genomic DNA, 30,000 to 45,000 genome equivalents. TRB rearrangements were amplified by touch-down multiplex PCR with mixed TRB-A/B primers. TCRdb reprocessed the multiplex PCR reads and keeps a single row for each CDR3 protein, giving no DNA. Its table lists thousands of distinct CDR3 sequences. These data were also filed under a second study, of T cell repertoires in aging, cancer and after chemotherapy.

The source is a human donor in good health. Sequencing input: peripheral blood. This chain connects TRBV27 to TRBJ2-1; TCRdb reports TRBD2, a call that lacks DNA to check it against. The CDR3 loop is CASSPNPRGGYNEQFF.